One and the same sample provided the 4 T cell receptor beta chains below, sequenced in a study of T cells in Graves' hyperthyroidism and ophthalmopathy. TCR beta CDR3 regions were amplified from RNA transcripts. The HTBI primer set served for first-round RT-PCR of the TCR CDR3. A single record per CDR3 protein comes from TCRdb applying MiXCR to the multiplex PCR reads. Of over 650,000 distinct CDR3 sequences listed, 45% are singletons. Sequenced sample: peripheral blood or thyroid tissue (not recorded which). Every receptor here comes from an adult man with Graves' disease, either hyperthyroidism or ophthalmopathy (not recorded which).

This clonotype was seen more than once but under ten times. Germline and junction disagree at one end, which may indicate a read error. The chain links TRBV5-5 to TRBJ2-5; D gene uncertain. Germline assignment: CDR1 SGHKS and CDR2 YYEKEE (reference sequence). The CDR3 covers 11 residues. The CDR3 DNA follows: TGCGCCAGCAGCTCGGAGAAGACCCAGTACTTC. Protein product: CASSSEKTQYF.

This clonotype was observed at least ten times. The chain links TRBV6-5 to TRBJ2-7, with 8 positions matching TRBD1. From germline, CDR1 is MNHEY and CDR2 SVGAGI. J gave up 3 bases and V 5 bases, and 6 bases lay outside the gene matches. The CDR3 has 14 residues. The CDR3 DNA is TGTGCCAGCAGTGTGGACAGGGCGATCTACGAGCAGTACTTC. Its protein product is CASSVDRAIYEQYF.

There are many counts of this clonotype. The V gene is TRBV20-1, the J gene TRBJ2-7, with D tentatively TRBD2 (5 bases). The CDR3 sequence is 13 residues long. Germline-derived CDR1 and CDR2 are DFQATT and SNEGSKA (reference sequence). V lost 5 bases and J 1 base, leaving 12 bases between the germline ends. The CDR3 DNA is TGCAGTGCTCGCGACGGGAAGTCCTACGAGCAGTACTTC. This codes for CSARDGKSYEQYF.

This clonotype was seen only a few times. This sequence joins TRBV19 and TRBJ1-2, with D unresolved. The V and J ends lost 6 bases and 0 bases respectively, with 8 bases between them. Germline-derived CDR1 and CDR2 are LNHDA and SQIVND (reference sequence). CDR3 length equals 13 residues. The CDR3 DNA reads as TGTGCCAGTAGCCCTCGAGCTAACTATGGCTACACCTTC. It is translated as CASSPRANYGYTF.